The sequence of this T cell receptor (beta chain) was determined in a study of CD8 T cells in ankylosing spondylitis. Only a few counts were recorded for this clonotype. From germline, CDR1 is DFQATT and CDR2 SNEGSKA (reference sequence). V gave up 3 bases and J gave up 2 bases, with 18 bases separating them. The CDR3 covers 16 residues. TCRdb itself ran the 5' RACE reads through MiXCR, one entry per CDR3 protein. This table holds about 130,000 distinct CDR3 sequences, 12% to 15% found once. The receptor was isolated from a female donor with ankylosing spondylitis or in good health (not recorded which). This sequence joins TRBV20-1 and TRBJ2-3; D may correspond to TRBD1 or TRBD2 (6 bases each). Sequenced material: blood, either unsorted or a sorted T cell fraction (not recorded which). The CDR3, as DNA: TGCAGTGCTAGCGGGGGCAGCTCACCCTACACAGATACGCAGTATTTT. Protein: CSASGGSSPYTDTQYF.